A single T cell receptor (beta chain) is shown here with its context. Its specific antigen is unknown. Qualities for individual bases were not recorded, and no much larger clone is one base off. This sample stems from a study of cytomegalovirus exposure and HLA in healthy donors (TCRdb year 2017). About the full investigation: According to an earlier analysis of a few hundred of the donors, some 170 million T cells yielded 117 million unique TCR beta sequences and about 300 Gb of sequence data. The number of donors typed differed by locus, with roughly 629-640 for A, B, C, DRB1 and DQB1, roughly 520 for DQA1, about 610 for DPA1, and approximately 470 for DPB1. The study profiled the T cell repertoires of under 850 subjects by immunosequencing and related them to cytomegalovirus serostatus. To predict cytomegalovirus infection status, the study combined high-throughput TCR immunosequencing, statistical association of individual TCRs with disease status, and machine learning. An earlier analysis of several hundred of the donors applied high-throughput TCR beta sequencing to assess whether each TCR beta V gene segment acted as functional or pseudogenic. Along with the approximately 620-subject first cohort, a separate validation cohort of over a hundred different subjects was used. Of the 398 genotyped donors, 81% were placed in the genetic ancestry cluster associated with self-reported Caucasian donors. HLA typing included class I and class II loci at four-digit resolution. Every repertoire in the discovery cohort had been generated on one and the same sequencing platform. Alongside the repertoire data, information on donor age, sex, ethnicity and CMV serostatus was compiled. The aim of the study was to test whether cataloging public T cell receptors could identify signatures of past pathogen exposure. A later genetic analysis used genome-wide SNP genotypes for about 65% of the roughly 670 donors, treating that subset as a discovery cohort. Because of strong linkage in the cohort, roughly five DR-DQ haplotypes were treated as single units for association and clustering. A later analysis re-examined previously published TCR beta repertoires from roughly 650 donors and added high-resolution HLA genotyping to investigate patterns of TCR occurrence. In the later analysis, no new phenotypic data were used to find candidate immune exposures; instead, reliance was placed on TCR beta sequences and their occurrence across donors. Among some 400 genotyped donors of the cohort, an average of approximately 200,000 unique TCR beta nucleotide sequences was sequenced per donor, of which approximately 18% were non-productive. An early release that covered around 590 HLA-typed donors contained approximately 300 gigabases of sequencing data and 85 million to 100 million unique TCR sequences.

The cohort comprised approximately 700 healthy bone marrow donors. At the time of sampling, every cohort member was nominally healthy, though immune exposures that went unrecorded were likely present. The donor was CMV seropositive and was included in the group of some 290 seropositive cohort members. A peripheral blood sample was collected from each donor, and TCR beta sequencing was performed on peripheral blood mononuclear cells. Genomic DNA was extracted from the blood cell samples with the Qiagen DNeasy Blood Extraction Kit. Broad study findings and their caveats: Sequencing depth was assumed to be roughly uniform across donors in the presence/absence analyses, though that assumption may not hold. In this cohort, only TCR beta chains were sequenced, and detectable features were limited by the absence of alpha or paired-chain data. Some 15 rarely observed V segments, including chromosome 9 orphons, were excluded from the earlier analysis of several hundred of the donors because counts were too low. In an earlier analysis of about 600 of the donors, most TCR beta V segments appeared in productive rearrangements about 87% or about 30% of the time, broadly matching IMGT annotations. Several of the top co-occurrence clusters appeared to be linked to parvovirus B19, influenza, CMV and Epstein-Barr virus, according to a later analysis. It was suggested by the authors that the approach could potentially be generalized to other disease states and immunological phenotypes. In a later analysis, the rate of TCR association differed among HLA loci, with DRB1 alleles having the most associated TCRs and HLA-C alleles having the fewest. HLA typing was unavailable for some donors at each locus, so association tests used only the typed subset. Linkage disequilibrium might explain the correlated functional status among segregating V segments, but an unknown experimental factor could not be ruled out. In the study, 150 to 200 TCR beta chains were listed as associated with cytomegalovirus. In vitro tests confirmed that three of the cytomegalovirus-associated TCR beta chains recognize cytomegalovirus antigens. A further reported finding was that TCR beta sequences accurately predicted the HLA-A and HLA-B alleles for most subjects in the first cohort. A later analysis found that most CMV-associated TCR beta chains appeared HLA-restricted, with HLA associations seemingly driven largely by CMV exposure. Compared with equally common non-associated chains, HLA-associated TCR beta chains in a later analysis were more clonally expanded and had lower generation probabilities. Compared with the approximately 600-donor mean, donors in an Asian-associated ancestry cluster had fewer N-insertions in productive TCRs, according to a later genetic analysis. Specific HLA alleles were associated with 15,000 to 20,000 TCR beta sequences at a false discovery rate of 0.05 in a later analysis. The classifier was reported to diagnose cytomegalovirus status with high specificity and sensitivity in both the original cohort and the validation cohort. When HLA alleles, especially DR and DQ, strongly co-occurred, attributing TCR associations to individual alleles was difficult. CMV serostatus was the only immune exposure information available for the cohort. A group of highly shared sequence variants was considered likely to be a technical artifact of the sequencing pipeline. V-gene and J-gene trimming of TCR beta chains was associated with a missense DCLRE1C variant in a later genetic analysis, and the association was replicated in an independent cohort. Most TCR sequences were observed very rarely across donors, whereas some public TCRs were present in many individuals.

Library method: the immunoSEQ multiplex PCR assay. A mixture of 60 forward primers for TCR Vbeta segments and 13 reverse primers for TCR Jbeta segments was used in the multiplex PCR. Amplification of the CDR3 region of rearranged TCR beta genes was performed with a multiplex PCR assay on genomic DNA. The Illumina HiSeq System was used to sequence the amplified TCR beta libraries as 87-base-pair reads. Regarding the original processing steps: A later analysis tallied some 79 million unique TCR beta chains across the 700 or so repertoires, and around 9.9 million of those chains were shared by two or more donors. Raw reads were error-corrected and collapsed into unique sequences with a nearest-neighbor algorithm that merged closely related sequences to remove PCR and sequencing errors. V, D and J gene segments were assigned by aligning CDR3 sequences to IMGT reference sequences. For a sequence to be retained, at least a six-nucleotide match to both a V gene segment and a J gene segment was required. A rearrangement was called productive if the CDR3 had no stop codons and remained in frame with V and J, and every other rearrangement was called non-productive. Following IMGT convention, CDR3 was defined as the stretch from the second conserved V-encoded cysteine to the conserved J-encoded phenylalanine. Sequences without an unambiguous match to a single V gene segment were excluded from the earlier analysis of almost 600 of the donors. In an earlier analysis of about 590 of the donors, a V segment was called functional when productive rearrangements were above 56.7%, and segregating when the standard deviation between donors exceeded 5%. A statistical classification framework was built for diagnosing cytomegalovirus status from the catalog of TCR beta chain sequences. A later analysis assigned V and J genes by comparing TCR nucleotide sequences with IMGT/GENE-DB human TR gene sequences. A later analysis assigned CDR3 sequences and most-parsimonious VDJ recombination scenarios with the TCRdist pipeline. In a later analysis, each TCR beta chain was defined by its CDR3 amino acid sequence together with its V-gene family, and reads lacking a unique V-gene family were excluded. A later analysis removed over 500 highly shared, low-generation-probability nucleotide sequences to deal with suspected cross-contamination and a sequencing artifact. For each public chain, a later analysis derived a clonal expansion index from normalized ranks of inferred template counts within each repertoire. A later analysis computed generation probabilities with a VDJ recombination model fitted to out-of-frame rearrangements, and checked the results against IGoR. In a later analysis, hypergeometric tests were used to score TCR-TCR, TCR-HLA and TCR-CMV co-occurrence, with a repertoire-size bias correction applied to TCR pairs. A later analysis estimated false discovery rates by permuting HLA or CMV assignments 20 times. A later analysis grouped co-occurring TCRs with DBSCAN, adding TCRdist sequence similarity when clustering within HLA-allele-positive subsets. For co-occurrence clustering, repertoires with fewer than 30,000 or more than 120,000 public chains were excluded, along with about five repertoires with anomalous nucleotide sharing. TCRdb carries this immuneACCESS record with in-frame sequences only. Its versions omit some clonotypes, under half of them owing to an unresolved V gene in the studies checked, with the rest unexplained. That table is the source of V, J and clone size, and D and trimming were worked out from the DNA. Counted in this sample were 100,000 to 150,000 clones; under 85% of them appeared once. The ten largest clones capture around 13% of the sample.

This clonotype was obtained from a woman in her thirties or forties in good health and CMV-seropositive. The sample taken for sequencing was PBMCs.

The nucleotide sequence is given as TGTGCCAGCAGTCCCAGGGGTACCTACGAGCAGTACTTC. Protein translation: CASSPRGTYEQYF. The rearranged chain carries TRBV27 and TRBJ2-7; TRBD1 is possibly the D segment (6 matching bases). The V end loses 5 bases and the J end loses 2 bases, and a stretch of 10 bases separates them. There are 13 amino acids in the CDR3, from cysteine to phenylalanine inclusive. This entry keeps only the CDR3 DNA: 39 bases, framed from base 1. The germline V gene (reference sequence) specifies MNHEY as CDR1 and SMNVEV as CDR2.